This T cell receptor beta chain was documented in a study of control samples from healthy donors and cancer patients. Repertoires were generated with immunoSEQ multiplex PCR, while TCRdb's copy carries only in-frame clones and drops some. In the table there are about 220,000 clones, 85% to 95% of which are singletons. With 5 bases removed from V and 8 bases from J, the gap between germline ends came to 12 bases. This CDR3 has 11 residues. The germline V gene has CDR1 DFQATT and CDR2 SNEGSKA (reference sequence). The sequence came from a man aged 45-60 years in good health. Sequenced material: blood. The V call is TRBV20-1, the J call TRBJ1-2; D call uncertain. For the CDR3, the DNA is TGCAGTGCTCACGGTTCGACGGGCTACACCTTC. Protein product: CSAHGSTGYTF.